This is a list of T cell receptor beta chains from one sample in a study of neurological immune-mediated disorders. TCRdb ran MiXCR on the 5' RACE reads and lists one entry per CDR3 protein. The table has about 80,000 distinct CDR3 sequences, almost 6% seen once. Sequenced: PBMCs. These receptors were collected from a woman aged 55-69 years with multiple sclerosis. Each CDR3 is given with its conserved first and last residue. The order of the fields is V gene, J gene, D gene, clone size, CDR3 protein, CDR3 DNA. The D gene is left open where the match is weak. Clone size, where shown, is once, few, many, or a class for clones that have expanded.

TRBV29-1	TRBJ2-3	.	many	CSVEVGARGSTDTQYF	TGCAGCGTTGAAGTGGGGGCAAGGGGGAGCACAGATACGCAGTATTTT
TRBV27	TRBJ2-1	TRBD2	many	CASSISDRAGGYEQFF	TGTGCCAGCAGTATCTCCGACAGGGCGGGGGGGTATGAGCAGTTCTTC
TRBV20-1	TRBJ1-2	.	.	CSARSQGQANYGYTF	TGCAGTGCTAGAAGTCAGGGACAAGCGAACTATGGCTACACCTTC
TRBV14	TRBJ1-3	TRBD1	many	CASSWDRGNTIYF	TGTGCCAGCAGCTGGGACAGAGGAAACACCATATATTTT
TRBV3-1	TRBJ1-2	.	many	CASSADLNYGYTF	TGTGCCAGCAGCGCGGACCTTAACTATGGCTACACCTTC
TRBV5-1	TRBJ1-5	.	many	CASSSQGGNQPQHF	TGCGCCAGCAGCTCACAGGGAGGCAATCAGCCCCAGCATTTT
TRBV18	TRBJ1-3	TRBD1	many	CASSQQGTLGNTIYF	TGTGCCAGCTCACAACAGGGGACTCTCGGAAACACCATATATTTT
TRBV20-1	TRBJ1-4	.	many	CSAREVAGTTNEKLFF	TGCAGTGCTAGAGAGGTGGCAGGGACGACTAATGAAAAACTGTTTTTT
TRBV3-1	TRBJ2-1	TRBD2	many	CASSQGLPRLALAEQFF	TGTGCCAGCAGCCAAGGCCTACCGAGACTAGCTTTAGCTGAGCAGTTCTTC
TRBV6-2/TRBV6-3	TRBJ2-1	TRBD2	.	CASRASGGAYNEQFF	TGTGCCAGCAGAGCTAGCGGGGGGGCTTACAATGAGCAGTTCTTC
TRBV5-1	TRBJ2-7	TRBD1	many	CASSLVSGQGFNEQYF	TGCGCCAGCAGCTTGGTATCCGGACAGGGGTTCAACGAGCAGTACTTC
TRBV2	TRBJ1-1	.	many	CASPTGASTAFF	TGTGCCAGCCCGACGGGGGCTTCGACGGCTTTCTTT
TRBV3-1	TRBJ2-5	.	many	CASSQDRVGAAQETQYF	TGTGCCAGCAGCCAAGATCGGGTCGGGGCCGCCCAAGAGACCCAGTACTTC
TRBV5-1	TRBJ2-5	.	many	CASSWTGTPIQETQYF	TGCGCCAGCAGCTGGACCGGGACACCCATCCAAGAGACCCAGTACTTC
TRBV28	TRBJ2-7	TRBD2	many	CASSGLTPYEQYF	TGTGCCAGCTCGGGACTAACCCCCTACGAGCAGTACTTC
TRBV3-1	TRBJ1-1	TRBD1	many	CASSPGQAQRPTYQAFF	TGTGCCAGCAGCCCCGGACAGGCCCAAAGGCCGACCTACCAAGCTTTCTTT
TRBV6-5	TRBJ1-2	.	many	CASRKETVVWSGYTF	TGTGCCAGCAGGAAGGAGACAGTCGTGTGGAGTGGCTACACCTTC
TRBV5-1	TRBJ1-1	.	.	CASSIRGGGNTEAFF	TGCGCCAGCAGCATAAGGGGCGGAGGGAACACTGAAGCTTTCTTT
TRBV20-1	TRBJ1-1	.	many	CSASKSTGATEAFF	TGCAGTGCTAGCAAATCGACAGGAGCCACTGAAGCTTTCTTT